The 11 T cell receptor beta chains in this list originate from one sample, sequenced in a study of T cell repertoires in cytomegalovirus infection. TCRdb analysed the reads with MiXCR anew, one entry per CDR3 protein. Here the sample spans roughly 500,000 distinct CDR3 sequences, about 10% being singletons. Input material: PBMCs. The receptors come from a human donor in good health (CMV status not recorded). Some clones in this sample may be carry-over from other donors' samples.

This clonotype was seen ten or more times. Lacking the conserved final phenylalanine or tryptophan, this CDR3 likely reflects a read error. No DNA is shown, since the ends of the CDR3 on it are uncertain; the CDR3 is the one TCRdb lists. The chain has TRBV15 and TRBJ1-3. The CDR3 spans 13 amino acids, including both terminal residues. From germline, CDR1 is LNHNV and CDR2 YYDKDF (reference sequence). The CDR3 is CATSRDPTSGPVL.

In this sample, this clonotype turned up many times. This sequence joins TRBV15 and TRBJ2-1, with 9 nucleotides matching TRBD1. The length of the CDR3 is 16 residues. V gave up 3 bases and J gave up 5 bases; unmatched junction bases: 8. Germline V gene data show CDR1 as LNHNV and CDR2 as YYDKDF (reference sequence). The CDR3 DNA is TGTGCCACCAGCAGTGTCGGGACAGGGAATGACAATGAGCAGTTCTTC. The encoded protein is CATSSVGTGNDNEQFF.

The chain uses TRBV20-1 and TRBJ2-7; 8 positions match TRBD1. The CDR3 length is 14 residues. V shed 3 bases and J 3 bases; nucleotides not matched to a gene: 7. Per the germline V gene, CDR1 is DFQATT and CDR2 is SNEGSKA (reference sequence). Written as DNA, the CDR3 is TGCAGTGCTAGGGGACAGGAGACCCTCTACGAGCAGTACTTC. Translating it yields CSARGQETLYEQYF.

V is TRBV7-8 and J is TRBJ2-3, with D perhaps assigned TRBD1 or TRBD2 (5 bases each). V gave up 4 bases and J gave up 0 bases, with 11 bases separating them. This CDR3 is built from 15 residues. CDR1 is SGHVS, CDR2 FQNEAQ, per germline. The CDR3 loop reads CASSSWDRSTDTQYF. The CDR3 DNA reads as TGTGCCAGCAGCTCCTGGGACCGCAGCACAGATACGCAGTATTTT.

The sample holds many counts of this clonotype. This rearrangement joins TRBV7-2 to TRBJ1-5, with 7 bases matching TRBD1. The CDR3 covers 13 residues. The V segment lost 5 bases and the J segment 7 bases; nucleotides outside the gene matches: 5. Germline V lookup: CDR1 SGHTA, CDR2 FQGNSA. The DNA for the CDR3 is TGTGCCAGCAGCCAGGGGGTTAGGCAGCCCCAGCATTTT. As protein: CASSQGVRQPQHF.

This clonotype was seen many times. The chain recombines TRBV7-2 with TRBJ1-4; 11 nucleotides agree with TRBD1. The V gene's germline CDR1 is SGHTA and CDR2 FQGNSA. There are 17 residues in the CDR3. The V gene end was trimmed by 2 bases and the J gene end by 7 bases; junction bases not matched to a gene: 9. The CDR3 nucleotides are TGTGCCAGCAGCTTACCCCGCCGGACAGGGGGCATTGAAAAACTGTTTTTT. Its protein is CASSLPRRTGGIEKLFF.

This clonotype was observed many times. The V gene is TRBV2, the J gene TRBJ1-4, with D possibly being TRBD1 (5 bases). V was pared by 2 bases and J by 1 base, with 8 bases between. In germline, CDR1 is SNHLY, CDR2 FYNNEI. The CDR3 extends over 15 amino acids. The CDR3 DNA follows: TGTGCCAGCAGTGAATTTGGGGGAACTAATGAAAAACTGTTTTTT. Its translation is CASSEFGGTNEKLFF.

This clonotype showed up many times. The chain links TRBV12-3 or TRBV12-4 to TRBJ2-1; D gene unclear. CDR3 size: 10 residues. The V end was cut by 5 bases, the J end by 8 bases, with 4 bases between. The CDR3 reads CASSRYEQFF. For the CDR3, the DNA is TGTGCCAGCAGTAGATATGAGCAGTTCTTC.

There are a few counts of this clonotype. This chain links TRBV9 with TRBJ1-2; 7 bases are shared with TRBD1. Germline V gene data show CDR1 as SGDLS and CDR2 as YYNGEE. The CDR3 contains 15 residues. The trim removed 4 bases at V and 7 bases at J, leaving 13 bases unmatched. The CDR3 here is CASSLPGGGPVGYTF. CDR3 bases: TGTGCCAGCAGCCTCCCCGGAGGGGGCCCAGTTGGCTACACCTTC.

This clonotype was recorded at least ten times. V usage is TRBV4-2 and J usage is TRBJ2-2; 7 positions match TRBD1. V was clipped by 5 bases and J by 3 bases; unmatched bases: 3. Germline-derived CDR1 and CDR2 are LGHNA and YNFKEQ. CDR3 length: 14 amino acids. The DNA of the CDR3 is TGTGCCAGCAGCAACGACAGGGACACCGGGGAGCTGTTTTTT. Encoded protein: CASSNDRDTGELFF.

This clonotype was found a few times. This chain connects TRBV9 to TRBJ2-1; TRBD2 matches 8 bases. From germline, CDR1 is SGDLS and CDR2 YYNGEE. The CDR3 runs to 16 residues. V gave up 5 bases and J gave up 7 bases; unmatched junction bases: 14. The CDR3 spells CASRAWGAGGSNEQFF. In nucleotides, the CDR3 is TGTGCCAGCAGGGCCTGGGGGGCGGGAGGTTCGAATGAGCAGTTCTTC.